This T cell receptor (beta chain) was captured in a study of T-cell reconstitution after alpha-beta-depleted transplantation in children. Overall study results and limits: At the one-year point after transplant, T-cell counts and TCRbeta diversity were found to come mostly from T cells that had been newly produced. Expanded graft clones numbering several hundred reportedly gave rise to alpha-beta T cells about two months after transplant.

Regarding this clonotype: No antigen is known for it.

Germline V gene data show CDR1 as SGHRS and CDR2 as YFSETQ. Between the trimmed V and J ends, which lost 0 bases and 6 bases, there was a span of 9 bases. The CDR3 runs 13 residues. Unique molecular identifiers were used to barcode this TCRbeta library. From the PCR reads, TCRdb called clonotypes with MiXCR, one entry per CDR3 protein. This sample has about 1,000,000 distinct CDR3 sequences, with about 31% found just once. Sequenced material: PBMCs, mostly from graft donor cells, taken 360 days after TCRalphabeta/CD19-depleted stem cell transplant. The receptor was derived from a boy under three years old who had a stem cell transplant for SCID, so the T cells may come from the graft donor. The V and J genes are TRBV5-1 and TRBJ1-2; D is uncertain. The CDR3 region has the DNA TGCGCCAGCAGCTTGGATGCGCCTCATGGCTACACCTTC. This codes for CASSLDAPHGYTF.